This T cell receptor beta chain was recovered during a study of CD8 T cells in Susac syndrome. Random-hexamer reverse transcription was applied to about 0.45 to 1 ug RNA. The amplification used immunoSEQ multiplex PCR on TCR beta CDR3; it spanned 54 Vbeta and 13 Jbeta. One entry per CDR3 protein, called by TCRdb with MiXCR from the immunoSEQ multiplex PCR reads. The sample shows about 150,000 distinct CDR3 sequences, approximately 96% of them seen only once. General study findings and limits: The relatively small number of individuals in the TCR sequencing and HLA analysis was acknowledged by the study.

Points on this clonotype: Its antigen remains unidentified.

The CDR3 is made up of 19 amino acids. Germline values: CDR1 GTSNPN, CDR2 SVGIG (reference sequence). The ends lost 0 bases at V and 1 base at J; junction bases unmatched: 8. TCR beta from blood CD8+ and CD4+ T cells was sequenced. Both CD4+ and CD8+ T cells were negatively isolated, and TEMRA cells underwent FACS enrichment. This sequence was found in a human donor with multiple sclerosis. The chain has TRBV30 and TRBJ2-1; 14 bases are a match to TRBD2. Source material: CD8+ T cells from PBMCs. As DNA, the CDR3 is TGTGCCTGGAGTGTACTTGGGACTAGCGGGGGCCTTTCCTACAATGAGCAGTTCTTC. Its protein product is CAWSVLGTSGGLSYNEQFF.